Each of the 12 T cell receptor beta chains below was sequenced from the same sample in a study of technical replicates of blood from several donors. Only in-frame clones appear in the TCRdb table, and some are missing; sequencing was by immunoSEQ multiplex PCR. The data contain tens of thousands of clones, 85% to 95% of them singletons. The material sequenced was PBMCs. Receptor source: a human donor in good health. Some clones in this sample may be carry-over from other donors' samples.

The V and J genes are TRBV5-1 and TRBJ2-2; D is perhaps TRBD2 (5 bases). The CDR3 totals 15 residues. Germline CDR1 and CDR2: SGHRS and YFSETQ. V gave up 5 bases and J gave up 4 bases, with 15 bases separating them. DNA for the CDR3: TGCGCCAGCAGTTGGACTCCACCGACCACCGGGGAGCTGTTTTTT. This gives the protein CASSWTPPTTGELFF.

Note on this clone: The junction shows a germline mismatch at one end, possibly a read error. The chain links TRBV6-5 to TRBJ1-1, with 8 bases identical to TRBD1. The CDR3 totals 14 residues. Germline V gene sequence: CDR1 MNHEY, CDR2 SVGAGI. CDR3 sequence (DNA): TGTGCCAGCAGGGTAGGGACAGGAGGGATGAGATGGGTCTTT. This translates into CASRVGTGGMRWVF.

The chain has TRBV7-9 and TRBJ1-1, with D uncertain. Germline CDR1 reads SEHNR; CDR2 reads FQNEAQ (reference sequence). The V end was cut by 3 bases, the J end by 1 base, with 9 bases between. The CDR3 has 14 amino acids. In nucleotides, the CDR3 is TGTGCCAGCAGCTTGTCGGGATCGAACACTGAAGCTTTCTTT. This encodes CASSLSGSNTEAFF.

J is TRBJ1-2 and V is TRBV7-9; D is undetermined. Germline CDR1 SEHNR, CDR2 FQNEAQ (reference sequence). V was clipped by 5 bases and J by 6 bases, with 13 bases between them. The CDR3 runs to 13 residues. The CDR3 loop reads CASSPRPQDGYTF. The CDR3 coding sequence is TGTGCCAGCAGCCCTCGGCCCCAGGATGGCTACACCTTC.

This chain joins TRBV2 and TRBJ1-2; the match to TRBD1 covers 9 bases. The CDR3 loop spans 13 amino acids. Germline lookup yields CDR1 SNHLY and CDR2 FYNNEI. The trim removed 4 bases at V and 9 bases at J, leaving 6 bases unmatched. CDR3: CASSVGQGMRYTF. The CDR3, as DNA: TGTGCCAGCAGTGTCGGACAGGGGATGCGCTACACCTTC.

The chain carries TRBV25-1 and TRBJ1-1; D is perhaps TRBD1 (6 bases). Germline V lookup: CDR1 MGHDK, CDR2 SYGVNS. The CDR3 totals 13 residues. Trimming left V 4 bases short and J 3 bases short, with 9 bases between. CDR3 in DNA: TGTGCCAGCAGTGCATCAGGGGACACTGAAGCTTTCTTT. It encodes CASSASGDTEAFF.

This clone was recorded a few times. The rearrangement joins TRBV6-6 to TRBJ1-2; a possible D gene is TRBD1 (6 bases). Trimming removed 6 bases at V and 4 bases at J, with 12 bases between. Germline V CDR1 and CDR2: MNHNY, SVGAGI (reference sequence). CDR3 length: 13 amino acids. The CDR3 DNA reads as TGTGCCAGCAGCCCCGGACAGAGCTATGGCTACACCTTC. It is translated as CASSPGQSYGYTF.

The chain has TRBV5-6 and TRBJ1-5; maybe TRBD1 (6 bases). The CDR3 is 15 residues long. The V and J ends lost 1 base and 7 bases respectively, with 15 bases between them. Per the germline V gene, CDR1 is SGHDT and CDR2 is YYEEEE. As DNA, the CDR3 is TGTGCCAGCAGCTTGCGGAGTCAGGGGAGCCAGCCCCAGCATTTT. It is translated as CASSLRSQGSQPQHF. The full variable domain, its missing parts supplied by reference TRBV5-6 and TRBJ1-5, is DAGVTQSPTHLIKTRGQQVTLRCSPKSGHDTVSWYQQALGQGPQFIFQYYEEEERQRGNFPDRFSGHQFPNYSSELNVNALLLGDSALYLCASSLRSQGSQPQHFGDGTRLSIL.

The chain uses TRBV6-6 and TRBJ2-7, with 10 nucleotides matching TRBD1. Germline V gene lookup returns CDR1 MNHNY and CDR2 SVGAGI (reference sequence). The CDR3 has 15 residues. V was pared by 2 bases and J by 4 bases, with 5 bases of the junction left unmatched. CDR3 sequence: CASSYDRDRGYEQYF. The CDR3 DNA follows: TGTGCCAGCAGTTACGATAGGGACAGGGGTTACGAGCAGTACTTC.

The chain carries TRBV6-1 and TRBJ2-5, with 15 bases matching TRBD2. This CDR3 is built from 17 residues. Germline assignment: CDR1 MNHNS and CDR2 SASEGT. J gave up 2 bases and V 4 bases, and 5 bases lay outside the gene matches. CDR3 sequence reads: CASSGTSGGAYQETQYF. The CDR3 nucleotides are TGTGCCAGCAGTGGGACTAGCGGGGGGGCCTATCAAGAGACCCAGTACTTC.

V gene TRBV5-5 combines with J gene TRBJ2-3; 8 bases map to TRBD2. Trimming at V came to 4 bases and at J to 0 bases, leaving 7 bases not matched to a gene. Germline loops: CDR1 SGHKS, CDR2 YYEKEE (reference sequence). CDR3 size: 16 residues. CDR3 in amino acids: CASSPLAASSTDTQYF. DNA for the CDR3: TGTGCCAGCAGCCCACTAGCGGCCAGTAGCACAGATACGCAGTATTTT.

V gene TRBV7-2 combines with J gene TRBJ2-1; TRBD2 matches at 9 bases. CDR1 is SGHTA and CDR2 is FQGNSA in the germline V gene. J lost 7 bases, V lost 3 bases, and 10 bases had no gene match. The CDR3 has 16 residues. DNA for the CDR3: TGTGCCAGCAGCTTCCAAGCGGGGGGCGGGGTGAATGAGCAGTTCTTC. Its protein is CASSFQAGGGVNEQFF.